The 25 T cell receptor beta chains below come from one sample, sequenced in a study of shared clonotypes between healthy human individuals. Method: immunoSEQ multiplex PCR; TCRdb's copy keeps in-frame clones and lacks some. The sample lists 2,100,000 or so clones, nearly 97% occurring once. The source material was naive CD4+ T cells sorted from blood. Described subset: CD45RA+ positively selected. Receptors were obtained from a man aged 18 to 30 in good health.

On this clone itself: One junction end does not reproduce the germline sequence, and a read error may be involved. The chain has TRBV11-2 and TRBJ1-2; perhaps TRBD1 as D (5 bases). CDR1 SGHAT and CDR2 FQNNGV come from the germline V gene. The CDR3 is 15 amino acids. The CDR3 here is CASSLDSGPNYGYTF. CDR3 DNA: TGTGCCAGCAGCCTAGACTCAGGGCCTAACTATGGCTACACCTTC.

Concerning this clone: Other DNA sequences within the sample encode an identical CDR3. The V and J genes are TRBV10-2 and TRBJ2-2; D is uncertain. CDR1 is WSHSY and CDR2 is SAAADI in the germline V gene. With 0 bases removed from V and 2 bases from J, the gap between germline ends came to 4 bases. CDR3 length: 14 residues. CDR3 nucleotide sequence: TGCGCCAGCAGTGAGTCGGGCAACACCGGGGAGCTGTTTTTT. Translation: CASSESGNTGELFF.

The chain employs TRBV28 and TRBJ1-4; 9 bases match TRBD1. Germline V gene data show CDR1 as MDHEN and CDR2 as SYDVKM. This CDR3 is 15 amino acids long. J lost 8 bases, V lost 6 bases, and 10 bases had no gene match. CDR3 nucleotide sequence: TGTGCCAGCAGCCCAGTACAGGGGGCGAGGGAAAAACTGTTTTTT. It encodes CASSPVQGAREKLFF.

As regards this clone: This CDR3 is also generated by other DNA sequences in the sample. The rearrangement links TRBV6-5 to TRBJ2-7; 13 positions match TRBD2. V trimming: 5 bases; J trimming: 2 bases; junction bases outside the gene matches: 3. The CDR3 length is 15 residues. Germline CDR1 reads MNHEY; CDR2 reads SVGAGI. In nucleotides, the CDR3 is TGTGCCAGCAGTCGGGGGACTAGCGGGACCTACGAGCAGTACTTC. It specifies CASSRGTSGTYEQYF.

V is TRBV6-1 and J is TRBJ1-2, with 7 bases lining up with TRBD1. V lost 4 bases to trimming and J lost 4 bases; unmatched junction nucleotides: 6. Germline CDR1 is MNHNS and CDR2 is SASEGT. The CDR3 totals 14 residues. The CDR3, as DNA: TGTGCCAGCAGTGTATTACAGGGGATCTATGGCTACACCTTC. It specifies CASSVLQGIYGYTF.

The CDR3 nucleotides read TGTGCCAGCAGTCAGGAGGGGTACACTGAAGCTTTCTTT. This translates into CASSQEGYTEAFF. This chain joins TRBV2 and TRBJ1-1, with D tentatively TRBD1 (5 bases). Germline-derived CDR1 and CDR2 are SNHLY and FYNNEI. This CDR3 has 13 amino acids. The V end lost 5 bases, the J end lost 3 bases, and 10 bases lay between the germline ends.

This chain joins TRBV27 and TRBJ1-6, with D perhaps TRBD1 (6 bases). V was cut by 6 bases and J by 10 bases, with 16 bases left in between. Per the germline V gene, CDR1 is MNHEY and CDR2 is SMNVEV (reference sequence). CDR3 length equals 14 residues. The CDR3 is CASSKTGRGSPLHF. In nucleotides, the CDR3 is TGTGCCAGCAGCAAAACAGGGAGGGGGTCACCCCTCCACTTT.

The CDR3 DNA is TGTGCCAGCAGCTTGTCCCTAGCGGGGGGCACCGGGGAGCTGTTTTTT. It translates to CASSLSLAGGTGELFF. V usage is TRBV11-2 and J usage is TRBJ2-2, with 11 bases lining up with TRBD2. This CDR3 comprises 16 residues. V shed 3 bases and J 4 bases; nucleotides not matched to a gene: 4. Germline V CDR1 and CDR2: SGHAT, FQNNGV.

The chain couples TRBV30 to TRBJ1-1; a possible D gene is TRBD1 (6 bases). Germline CDR1 is GTSNPN and CDR2 is SVGIG (reference sequence). Trimming cost V 4 bases and J 4 bases, with 13 bases left between them. The CDR3 is 13 amino acids. CDR3 sequence: CAWTFGGRTEAFF. CDR3 nucleotide sequence: TGTGCCTGGACCTTCGGGGGGCGCACTGAAGCTTTCTTT.

The chain is built from TRBV6-5 and TRBJ2-7, with D perhaps matching TRBD2 (5 bases). The CDR3 is made up of 15 amino acids. Germline V gene data show CDR1 as MNHEY and CDR2 as SVGAGI. Trimming took off 0 bases at V and 0 bases at J, with 9 bases between the two ends. The CDR3 here is CASSYSRDNSYEQYF. As DNA, the CDR3 is TGTGCCAGCAGTTACTCGAGGGATAACTCCTACGAGCAGTACTTC.

This clone occurred a few times. The chain has TRBV2 and TRBJ2-7; TRBD2 agrees at 9 bases. CDR3 size: 15 residues. CDR1 is SNHLY, CDR2 FYNNEI, per germline. V shed 0 bases, J shed 4 bases, and the junction held 4 bases outside the gene matches. The CDR3 reads CASSEAAGGGYEQYF. CDR3 DNA sequence: TGTGCCAGCAGTGAAGCTGCGGGAGGGGGTTACGAGCAGTACTTC.

The V and J genes are TRBV2 and TRBJ2-1, with 13 bases that match TRBD2. Germline V CDR1 and CDR2: SNHLY, FYNNEI. The V and J ends lost 3 bases and 10 bases, in that order; junction bases with no gene match: 3. This CDR3 is 14 amino acids long. The CDR3 spells CASSESGLAGEQFF. The CDR3 nucleotides are TGTGCCAGCAGTGAGTCGGGACTAGCGGGGGAGCAGTTCTTC.

V is TRBV30 and J is TRBJ1-2; D is unresolved. V lost 2 bases, J lost 3 bases, and 10 bases lay in between. Germline loops: CDR1 GTSNPN, CDR2 SVGIG (reference sequence). The CDR3 extends over 13 amino acids. The CDR3 sequence is CAWSRLRDYGYTF. CDR3 in DNA: TGTGCCTGGAGTCGGCTTCGGGACTATGGCTACACCTTC.

The chain is built from TRBV18 and TRBJ2-7; D is possibly TRBD2 (6 bases). The CDR3 contains 15 residues. Germline assignment: CDR1 KGHSH and CDR2 LQKENI. V lost 1 base and J 0 bases, leaving 10 bases between the germline ends. CDR3: CASSPQEGLSYEQYF. The CDR3 DNA reads as TGTGCCAGCTCACCACAGGAGGGCCTCTCCTACGAGCAGTACTTC.

On this clone: In the same sample, other DNA sequences code for this CDR3. J is TRBJ2-5 and V is TRBV5-1; D is ambiguous. The germline V and J ends were trimmed by 0 bases and 4 bases, with 4 bases remaining between them. The CDR3 covers 12 residues. Germline loops: CDR1 SGHRS, CDR2 YFSETQ. This CDR3 is CASSLATETQYF. DNA of the CDR3: TGCGCCAGCAGCTTGGCCACAGAGACCCAGTACTTC.

The rearrangement uses TRBV18 and TRBJ1-2, with 8 bases fitting TRBD1. This CDR3 has 15 residues. The trim removed 10 bases at V and 4 bases at J, leaving 14 bases unmatched. Germline values: CDR1 KGHSH, CDR2 LQKENI. The CDR3: CATAGQGAFGYGYTF. The DNA for the CDR3 is TGTGCCACCGCCGGTCAGGGGGCTTTTGGCTATGGCTACACCTTC.

J is TRBJ1-6 and V is TRBV7-8; D is unclear. V lost 1 base to trimming and J lost 13 bases, with 8 bases between them. This CDR3 contains 12 residues. The V gene's germline CDR1 is SGHVS and CDR2 FQNEAQ. In DNA, the CDR3 is TGTGCCAGCAGCTTAGTTTCCGGGCCCCTCCACTTT. It translates to CASSLVSGPLHF.

The CDR3 here is CASSLMWSDSGGYTF. CDR3 nucleotides: TGCGCCAGCAGCTTAATGTGGTCAGACAGTGGGGGCTACACCTTC. The rearrangement links TRBV5-1 to TRBJ1-2; TRBD1 might be the D (5 bases). The CDR3 covers 15 residues. Germline CDR1 SGHRS, CDR2 YFSETQ. V gave up 2 bases and J gave up 8 bases, with 19 bases separating them.

This clone is a singleton in its sample. The chain couples TRBV6-6 to TRBJ1-1, with TRBD1 identical over 8 bases. Unmatched junction bases numbered 4, after V lost 6 bases and J lost 4 bases. The germline V gene has CDR1 MNHNY and CDR2 SVGAGI (reference sequence). The CDR3 length is 13 residues. The CDR3 nucleotides read TGTGCCAGCAGCATACAGGGGGGCACTGAAGCTTTCTTT. Protein sequence: CASSIQGGTEAFF.

The V call is TRBV18, the J call TRBJ2-7, with D perhaps matching TRBD2 (6 bases). The V end lost 3 bases, the J end lost 3 bases, and 15 bases lay between the germline ends. This CDR3 is built from 15 residues. The V gene's germline CDR1 is KGHSH and CDR2 LQKENI. CDR3: CASSPAGTGLYEQYF. The CDR3 nucleotides are TGTGCCAGCTCACCGGCGGGGACCGGGCTCTACGAGCAGTACTTC.

The gene calls are TRBV5-5 and TRBJ2-1; D is undetermined. The germline V gene has CDR1 SGHKS and CDR2 YYEKEE (reference sequence). The CDR3 totals 12 residues. V dropped 3 bases and J dropped 6 bases, with 7 bases sitting between them. CDR3 nucleotide sequence: TGTGCCAGCAGCTCCCCCAGCAATGAGCAGTTCTTC. Its translation: CASSSPSNEQFF.

The V call is TRBV4-1, the J call TRBJ1-5, with a possible D match to TRBD1 (6 bases). V lost 3 bases and J lost 3, with 12 bases in between. The V gene's germline CDR1 is MGHRA and CDR2 YSYEKL. This CDR3 comprises 15 residues. The CDR3 reads CASSQTGQLNQPQHF. Here the CDR3 DNA reads TGCGCCAGCAGCCAGACCGGACAGCTCAATCAGCCCCAGCATTTT.

The chain recombines TRBV2 with TRBJ1-2; tentatively, D is TRBD1 (5 bases). The CDR3 totals 12 residues. Per germline, CDR1 SNHLY and CDR2 FYNNEI. Trimming pared 4 bases from V and 6 bases from J, leaving 9 bases between. The CDR3 loop reads CASSVTVDGYTF. CDR3 sequence (DNA): TGTGCCAGCAGTGTGACAGTAGATGGCTACACCTTC.

This sequence joins TRBV5-4 and TRBJ1-2, with a weak D call TRBD1 (6 bases). Germline-derived CDR1 and CDR2 are SGHNT and YYREEE (reference sequence). Trimming left V 3 bases short and J 3 bases short, with 12 bases between. CDR3 length equals 14 residues. CDR3 in DNA: TGTGCCAGCAGCTCGAGAAGGGGGGACTATGGCTACACCTTC. Translation gives CASSSRRGDYGYTF.

A single count supports this clone. This sample also contains other DNA sequences that code for the same CDR3. V is TRBV10-3 and J is TRBJ2-5, with D uncertain. Germline CDR1 ENHRY, CDR2 SYGVKD. V lost 0 bases and J lost 5, with 10 bases in between. The CDR3 runs to 14 residues. Written as DNA, the CDR3 is TGTGCCATCAGTGAGTCCTCTTTAGGGGAGACCCAGTACTTC. This translates into CAISESSLGETQYF.